This T cell receptor beta chain comes out of a study of regulatory T cells in long-lasting Graves disease. Study-wide background: To qualify as persistent, Graves' disease required over 5 years of antithyroid drugs with positive TSH receptor antibodies.

Noted time point: persistent/refractory GD, antithyroid drugs over 5 years with positive TRAb. RNA extracted from PBMCs served as the sequencing template. This CDR3 is 13 amino acids long. V gave up 2 bases and J gave up 4 bases, with 8 bases separating them. Germline assignment: CDR1 DFQATT and CDR2 SNEGSKA (reference sequence). TCR beta libraries were built with iRepertoire HTBI primers and Arm-PCR of CDR3 regions. Per the original methods: Throughout the samples, researchers identified roughly 60 TRBV and approximately 14 TRBJ segments. TCRdb called the multiplex PCR reads again in MiXCR, with one record for every CDR3 protein. TCRdb, rather than the study authors, made the V and J calls. Seen here are 400,000 to 500,000 distinct CDR3 sequences, 21% observed once, and the top ten hold 14%. Study findings and constraints: When disease was persistent, TRBV28, TRBJ1-2 and TRBJ2-5 were the favored segments.

This clonotype appeared a few times. As yet, its antigen is unknown. The chain employs TRBV20-1 and TRBJ2-2; a weak D match, TRBD1 (5 bases). The input for sequencing was peripheral blood mononuclear cells (PBMCs), taken when the disease was refractory, from a patient treated with antithyroid drugs. The clonotype originates from a female donor with Graves disease. DNA of the CDR3: TGCAGTGCTAGAACGACAGTCACCGGGGAGCTGTTTTTT. This translates into CSARTTVTGELFF.